Included here is one T cell receptor (beta chain) sequence, with context. Alongside a J-beta primer mix, a sample-barcoded 5' primer served in a second PCR lasting about 7 to 11 cycles. TCRdb processed the 5' RACE reads anew with MiXCR; each CDR3 protein has one entry. Among just over 800,000 distinct CDR3 sequences, around two thirds were seen once, and the ten largest hold roughly a quarter. The data originate from a study of blood T cells in healthy people across ages. The J segment lost 2 bases and the V segment lost 4 bases, leaving 7 bases of the junction unmatched. The CDR3 contains 16 residues. Germline V gene data show CDR1 as SGHRS and CDR2 as YFSETQ.

This receptor was identified in a young man in good health. Sample: blood. This sequence joins TRBV5-1 and TRBJ2-2, with TRBD1 matching 8 bases. In DNA form, the CDR3 reads TGCGCCAGCAGCCCATCCGGGACAGGTAACACCGGGGAGCTGTTTTTT. Residues: CASSPSGTGNTGELFF.